This T cell receptor (beta chain) was found in a study of cytomegalovirus exposure and HLA in healthy donors. Primers for the PCR totalled 60 Vbeta and 13 Jbeta. In the study's own analysis: A later analysis counted tens of millions of unique TCR beta chains, around 10 million shared. Produced via immunoSEQ multiplex PCR; TCRdb's table is partial and in-frame only. V, J and clone size were drawn from that table, and D and trimming were deduced from the DNA. The table shows hundreds of thousands of clones, with around 89% occurring only once. Study-wide findings and caveats: In an earlier analysis, most TCR beta V segments were productive about 87% or about 30% of the time.

V shed 3 bases and J shed 0 bases, with 2 bases lying between them. The germline gives CDR1 LNHDA, CDR2 SQIVND (reference sequence). The CDR3 is made up of 13 amino acids. Remarks on this clone: What it recognizes is unknown.

The chain has TRBV19 and TRBJ1-4; unclear D gene. The sequencing sample was made of PBMCs. The receptor comes from a woman between 18 and 29 years old in good health and CMV-seronegative. The CDR3 coding sequence is TGTGCCAGTAGTATCGCAACTAATGAAAAACTGTTTTTT. Amino acid sequence: CASSIATNEKLFF.